This T cell receptor beta chain was recorded in a study of high-grade serous ovarian cancer treatment subgroups. Whole-study context: Mean per sample: approximately 14,000 reads, some 7,500 unique TCR beta rearrangements.

Tumor samples were obtained before definitive surgery or chemotherapy. Method: immunoSEQ multiplex PCR; TCRdb's copy keeps in-frame clones and lacks some. Of a few thousand clones in the sample, about 71% were seen once. About this clone: Its specificity is not known.

Notes on the study in general: Tumors within one patient showed repertoire similarity of 0.11 to 0.79. Spatial context was lost because tumors were sequenced in bulk. Repertoire analysis covered CDR3 alone, not CDR1 or CDR2.

This CDR3 has 17 residues. The germline gives CDR1 LGHNA, CDR2 YNFKEQ. V gave up 1 base and J gave up 12 bases; unmatched junction bases: 11. Sequencing was carried out using tumor tissue. The rearrangement uses TRBV4-2 and TRBJ2-1, with TRBD2 matching 14 bases. The TCR sequence derives from a human donor with high-grade serous ovarian cancer. The CDR3 loop reads CASSQVGGTSGGEWQFF. CDR3 nucleotides: TGTGCCAGCAGCCAAGTGGGTGGGACTAGCGGGGGTGAATGGCAGTTCTTC.